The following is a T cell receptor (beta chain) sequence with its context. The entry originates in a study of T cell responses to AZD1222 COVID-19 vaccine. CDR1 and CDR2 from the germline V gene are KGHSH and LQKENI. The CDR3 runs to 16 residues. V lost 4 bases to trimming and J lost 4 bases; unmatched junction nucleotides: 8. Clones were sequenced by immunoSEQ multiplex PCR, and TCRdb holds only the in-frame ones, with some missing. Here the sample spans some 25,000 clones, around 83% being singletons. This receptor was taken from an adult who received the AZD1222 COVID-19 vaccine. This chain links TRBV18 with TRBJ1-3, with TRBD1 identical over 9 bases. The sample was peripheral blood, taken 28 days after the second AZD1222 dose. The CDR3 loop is CASSQTGTGSGNTIYF. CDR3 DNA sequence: TGTGCCAGCTCACAGACCGGGACAGGGTCGGGAAACACCATATATTTT.